What follows are 9 T cell receptor beta chains derived from one specimen sequenced in a study of technical replicates of blood from a few donors (TCRdb year 2017). The library was prepared using the immunoSEQ multiplex PCR assay. TCRdb's version of the immuneACCESS table is confined to in-frame rearrangements and falls short of the full clone set. An unresolved V gene accounts for under half of the shortfall where checked; the remainder is of unknown origin. The sample table records tens of thousands of clones; 80% to 95% of these occur just once. The ten largest account for under 0.3% of the sample. The sample consisted of T cells isolated from PBMCs. The receptors stem from a human donor in good health.

This rearrangement joins TRBV11-2 to TRBJ1-4; no clear D gene. Germline V CDR1 and CDR2: SGHAT, FQNNGV. Trimming cost V 5 bases and J 4 bases, with 20 bases left between them. CDR3 length: 17 residues. The CDR3 sequence is CASSHNTHSFYNEKLFF. The CDR3 DNA sequence: TGTGCCAGCAGCCATAATACTCACAGCTTTTATAATGAAAAACTGTTTTTT.

The CDR3 DNA reads as TGTGCCAGCAGCGTAGCTAAGACAGGGAGCTCTGGGGCCAACGTCCTGACTTTC. It is translated as CASSVAKTGSSGANVLTF. The chain has TRBV9 and TRBJ2-6; 7 nucleotides align to TRBD1. The CDR3 extends over 18 amino acids. V shed 0 bases, J shed 0 bases, and the junction held 6 bases outside the gene matches. Looked up from germline, CDR1 is SGDLS and CDR2 is YYNGEE.

The genes are TRBV28 and TRBJ1-5; D uncertain. Trimming shortened V by 11 bases and J by 0 bases, and 8 bases separated the two germline ends. Looked up from germline, CDR1 is MDHEN and CDR2 is SYDVKM. This CDR3 spans 12 amino acids. CDR3 nucleotides: TGTGCCTCGACTAATAGCAATCAGCCCCAGCATTTT. Its protein product is CASTNSNQPQHF.

The rearrangement uses TRBV19 and TRBJ1-5; a weak D match, TRBD1 (6 bases). This CDR3 contains 13 residues. Germline V gene sequence: CDR1 LNHDA, CDR2 SQIVND (reference sequence). V shed 4 bases and J shed 5 bases, with 9 bases lying between them. CDR3 protein: CASSKNRDQPQHF. The CDR3 DNA reads as TGTGCCAGTAGTAAAAACAGGGATCAGCCCCAGCATTTT.

This sequence joins TRBV5-1 and TRBJ1-1; 12 bases are a match to TRBD1. Germline V CDR1 and CDR2: SGHRS, YFSETQ. V dropped 0 bases and J dropped 10; count of bases not matched to a gene: 7. The CDR3 totals 15 residues. CDR3 sequence reads: CASSLVSGTGGLAFF. CDR3 DNA sequence: TGCGCCAGCAGCTTGGTTTCCGGGACAGGGGGCTTAGCTTTCTTT. Full variable domain (rest looked up from reference TRBV5-1 and TRBJ1-1): KAGVTQTPRYLIKTRGQQVTLSCSPISGHRSVSWYQQTPGQGLQFLFEYFSETQRNKGNFPGRFSGRQFSNSRSEMNVSTLELGDSALYLCASSLVSGTGGLAFFGQGTRLTVV.

This chain joins TRBV4-1 and TRBJ2-1, with 9 bases aligning to TRBD1. With V trimmed by 2 bases and J by 2 bases, 7 bases remained unmatched. The CDR3 is 17 residues long. The germline V gene encodes CDR1 MGHRA and CDR2 YSYEKL. The DNA for the CDR3 is TGCGCCAGCAGCCAAAGGGAGGGACAGGGCACCTACAATGAGCAGTTCTTC. This translates into CASSQREGQGTYNEQFF.

The V and J genes are TRBV7-9 and TRBJ1-2; 7 nucleotides line up with TRBD1. The length of the CDR3 is 14 residues. After removal of 1 base from V and 6 bases from J, the junction contained 5 bases not matched to a gene. In germline, CDR1 is SEHNR, CDR2 FQNEAQ (reference sequence). This CDR3 reads CASSLGQGRDGYTF. CDR3 DNA sequence: TGTGCCAGCAGCTTAGGACAGGGCAGAGATGGCTACACCTTC.

The chain combines TRBV7-9 with TRBJ2-2; D gene uncertain. Germline V gene data show CDR1 as SEHNR and CDR2 as FQNEAQ (reference sequence). V lost 1 base and J lost 5, with 11 bases in between. This CDR3 comprises 15 residues. The CDR3 bases are TGTGCCAGCAGCTTAGGTGCCGTCGGTACCGGGGAGCTGTTTTTT. It is translated as CASSLGAVGTGELFF.

The chain is built from TRBV27 and TRBJ1-1; D remains unclear. This CDR3 has 15 amino acids. Germline values: CDR1 MNHEY, CDR2 SMNVEV (reference sequence). Trimming cost V 3 bases and J 0 bases, with 11 bases left between them. CDR3 sequence: CASSLGALMNTEAFF. CDR3 DNA sequence: TGTGCCAGCAGTTTGGGAGCCCTTATGAACACTGAAGCTTTCTTT.